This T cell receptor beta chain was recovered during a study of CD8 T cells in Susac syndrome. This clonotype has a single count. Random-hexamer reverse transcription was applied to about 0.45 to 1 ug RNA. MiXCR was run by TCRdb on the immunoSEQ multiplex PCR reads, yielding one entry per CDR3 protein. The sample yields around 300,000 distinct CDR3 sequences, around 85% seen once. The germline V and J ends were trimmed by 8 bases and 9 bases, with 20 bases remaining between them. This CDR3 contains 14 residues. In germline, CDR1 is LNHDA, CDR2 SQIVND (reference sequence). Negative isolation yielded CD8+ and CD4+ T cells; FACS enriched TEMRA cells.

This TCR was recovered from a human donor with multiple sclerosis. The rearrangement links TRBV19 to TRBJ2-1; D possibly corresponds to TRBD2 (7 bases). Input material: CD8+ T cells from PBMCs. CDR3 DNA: TGTGCCAGTGGGGGCGGCGGCGGGAGTAGTGAGCAGTTCTTC. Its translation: CASGGGGGSSEQFF.